This T cell receptor beta chain was observed in a study of vaccination effects on CD4 cells after COVID-19. Study summary: CD4+ T cells specific for antigen were expanded with viral peptide pools by the ViraFEST assay before sequencing. Samples were given by two convalescent patients 16 days and one week before vaccination. A density of about 2 million PBMC per well was used; these cells were cultured with 10 IU/ml IL-2 and around 10 ug/ml peptides.

Investigators separated out CD4+ T cells once about eleven days of culture had passed. On days 3 and 7, fresh IL-2 medium replaced half the medium. This CDR3 spans 13 amino acids. Germline CDR1 is GTSNPN and CDR2 is SVGIG (reference sequence). Trimming stripped 1 base from V and 4 bases from J, with 11 bases between. About this clone: Its cognate antigen is unknown.

Assay: immunoSEQ multiplex PCR; the TCRdb copy retains only in-frame clones and omits some. The sample has some 49,000 clones; roughly 74% are singletons. This sequence was found in a human donor who had a prior SARS-CoV-2 infection. Sequenced material: CD4+ T cells from PBMCs cultured without peptide, taken before COVID-19 vaccination. The V gene is TRBV30, the J gene TRBJ2-7; TRBD1 might be the D (5 bases). CDR3 loop: CAWSGTLIYEQYF. CDR3 DNA sequence: TGTGCCTGGAGTGGGACACTGATTTACGAGCAGTACTTC.